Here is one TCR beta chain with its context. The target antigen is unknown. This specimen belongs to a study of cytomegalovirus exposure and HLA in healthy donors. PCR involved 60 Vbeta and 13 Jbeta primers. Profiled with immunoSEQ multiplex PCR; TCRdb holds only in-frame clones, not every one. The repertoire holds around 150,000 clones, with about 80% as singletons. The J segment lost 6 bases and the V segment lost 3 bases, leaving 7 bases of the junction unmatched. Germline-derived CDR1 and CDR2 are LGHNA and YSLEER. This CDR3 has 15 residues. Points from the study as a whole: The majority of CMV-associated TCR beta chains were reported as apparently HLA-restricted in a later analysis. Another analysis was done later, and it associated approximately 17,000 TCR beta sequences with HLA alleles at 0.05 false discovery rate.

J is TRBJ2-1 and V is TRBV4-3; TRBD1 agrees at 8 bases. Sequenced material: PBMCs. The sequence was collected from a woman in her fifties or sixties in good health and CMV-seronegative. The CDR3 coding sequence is TGCGCCAGCAGCCAGAGGACAACAGGGGGCAATGAGCAGTTCTTC. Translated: CASSQRTTGGNEQFF.